One and the same sample provided the 31 T cell receptor beta chains below, sequenced in a study of cytotoxic CD8 clonotypes in ibrutinib-treated CLL. Libraries were prepared by immunoSEQ multiplex PCR; TCRdb keeps only in-frame clonotypes and omits some of them. In the table there are 250,000 to 350,000 clones, more than 70% of which are singletons. This specimen consisted of PBMCs, obtained at disease progression, from a patient treated with ibrutinib. These receptors all come from a human donor with chronic lymphocytic leukemia.

This clone was observed once. The chain carries TRBV5-4 and TRBJ2-3; 15 positions match TRBD2. V shed 0 bases and J 1 base; nucleotides not matched to a gene: 6. Germline CDR1 reads SGHNT; CDR2 reads YYREEE (reference sequence). The CDR3 runs 19 residues. CDR3 bases: TGTGCCAGCAGCTTGGCCGGACTAGCGGGGGGGCGCGGCACAGATACGCAGTATTTT. Its protein is CASSLAGLAGGRGTDTQYF.

The genes are TRBV11-2 and TRBJ2-5, with 10 bases that match TRBD1. Germline assignment: CDR1 SGHAT and CDR2 FQNNGV. There are 16 residues in the CDR3. J was trimmed by 1 base and V by 5 bases; bases with no gene match: 7. CDR3 sequence: CASSPGRTGGQETQYF. CDR3 coding DNA: TGTGCCAGCAGCCCCGGTAGGACAGGGGGCCAAGAGACCCAGTACTTC.

The chain carries TRBV7-9 and TRBJ2-7, with 8 bases lining up with TRBD2. The CDR3 covers 15 residues. V shed 6 bases and J 4 bases; nucleotides not matched to a gene: 11. Germline V gene sequence: CDR1 SEHNR, CDR2 FQNEAQ (reference sequence). This chain's CDR3 is CASSSPGGLGYEQYF. The CDR3 region has the DNA TGTGCCAGCAGTTCCCCGGGGGGGCTCGGGTACGAGCAGTACTTC.

V gene TRBV5-4 combines with J gene TRBJ1-2, with TRBD1 as a possible D gene (5 bases). The CDR3 loop spans 15 amino acids. In germline, CDR1 is SGHNT, CDR2 YYREEE (reference sequence). The V end was cut by 1 base, the J end by 4 bases, with 14 bases between. The CDR3 DNA sequence: TGTGCCAGCAGCTTGTCCCAGGGCGACTTCTATGGCTACACCTTC. As protein: CASSLSQGDFYGYTF.

The chain employs TRBV29-1 and TRBJ2-3; D remains unclear. The V end was cut by 2 bases, the J end by 6 bases, with 12 bases between. Germline V gene data show CDR1 as SQVTM and CDR2 as ANQGSEA. The CDR3 has 13 amino acids. CDR3 bases: TGCAGCGTTGAAATTGGCCGGTGGGATACGCAGTATTTT. Translated: CSVEIGRWDTQYF.

This chain joins TRBV12-5 and TRBJ2-5; unclear D gene. The CDR3 runs 13 residues. CDR1 and CDR2 from the germline V gene are LGHNT and FRNRAP. With 1 base removed from V and 2 bases from J, the gap between germline ends came to 5 bases. The CDR3 region is CASGLGRQETQYF. The DNA of the CDR3 is TGTGCTAGTGGTTTGGGACGTCAAGAGACCCAGTACTTC.

This clone was found a few times. The gene calls are TRBV11-2 and TRBJ2-7, with D possibly matching TRBD1 (6 bases). The V and J ends lost 6 bases and 3 bases respectively, with 12 bases between them. Germline CDR1 SGHAT, CDR2 FQNNGV. The CDR3 covers 13 residues. This CDR3 is CASSNRAIYEQYF. The CDR3 nucleotides are TGTGCCAGCAGTAACAGGGCCATCTACGAGCAGTACTTC.

The V call is TRBV6-1, the J call TRBJ2-4, with D tentatively TRBD2 (6 bases). This CDR3 contains 17 residues. Trimming pared 4 bases from V and 9 bases from J, leaving 25 bases between. The germline gives CDR1 MNHNS, CDR2 SASEGT. The CDR3 reads CASSAIRTNPSGVIQYF. CDR3 DNA sequence: TGTGCCAGCAGTGCGATAAGGACTAATCCCTCCGGGGTCATTCAGTACTTC.

This clone was observed once. The V call is TRBV5-1, the J call TRBJ2-7, with 7 positions matching TRBD1. CDR3 length: 19 amino acids. Germline CDR1 is SGHRS and CDR2 is YFSETQ. With V trimmed by 4 bases and J by 0 bases, 19 bases remained unmatched. The CDR3 reads CASSHRSPGTALSSYEQYF. The CDR3 region has the DNA TGCGCCAGCAGCCACAGAAGTCCCGGGACAGCGTTAAGCTCCTACGAGCAGTACTTC. Filled out from reference TRBV5-1 and TRBJ2-7, the complete variable domain reads KAGVTQTPRYLIKTRGQQVTLSCSPISGHRSVSWYQQTPGQGLQFLFEYFSETQRNKGNFPGRFSGRQFSNSRSEMNVSTLELGDSALYLCASSHRSPGTALSSYEQYFGPGTRLTVT.

The chain is built from TRBV28 and TRBJ2-7; D gene uncertain. Trimming cost V 7 bases and J 0 bases, with 10 bases left between them. This CDR3 comprises 13 residues. From germline, CDR1 is MDHEN and CDR2 SYDVKM. CDR3 DNA sequence: TGTGCCAGCAAGGGCCCCCTCTCCTACGAGCAGTACTTC. Translating it yields CASKGPLSYEQYF.

This clone was picked up one time. V and J are TRBV2 and TRBJ2-7; D possibly corresponds to TRBD2 (6 bases). Trimming left V 5 bases short and J 6 bases short, with 20 bases between. Germline values: CDR1 SNHLY, CDR2 FYNNEI. The CDR3 runs 15 residues. The CDR3 reads CASSPLEPGVREQYF. The CDR3 region has the DNA TGTGCCAGCAGTCCCCTCGAACCGGGGGTACGCGAGCAGTACTTC.

The chain carries TRBV11-2 and TRBJ1-1; D gene unclear. Trimming removed 5 bases from V and 5 bases from J, with 9 bases in between. The length of the CDR3 is 12 residues. Germline loops: CDR1 SGHAT, CDR2 FQNNGV. CDR3 coding DNA: TGTGCCAGCAGCGCTGGTTGGACTGAAGCTTTCTTT. Protein: CASSAGWTEAFF. Looking up the rest from reference TRBV11-2 and TRBJ1-1 gives the full variable domain: EAGVAQSPRYKIIEKRQSVAFWCNPISGHATLYWYQQILGQGPKLLIQFQNNGVVDDSQLPKDRFSAERLKGVDSTLKIQPAKLEDSAVYLCASSAGWTEAFFGQGTRLTVV.

This chain joins TRBV2 and TRBJ2-7, with a tentative D call TRBD2 (6 bases). The V end lost 6 bases, the J end lost 3 bases, and 18 bases lay between the germline ends. The V gene's germline CDR1 is SNHLY and CDR2 FYNNEI. The CDR3 sequence is 15 residues long. The CDR3 coding sequence is TGTGCCAGCAGAGACCTGGGAGGTGTTTACTACGAGCAGTACTTC. Its translation is CASRDLGGVYYEQYF.

This sequence joins TRBV25-1 and TRBJ2-7, with 12 positions matching TRBD2. V lost 4 bases to trimming and J lost 5 bases; unmatched junction nucleotides: 6. Germline loops: CDR1 MGHDK, CDR2 SYGVNS. This CDR3 has 15 amino acids. The CDR3 nucleotides read TGTGCCAGCAGTGGACTAGCGGGAGTTCAGAACGAGCAGTACTTC. Protein sequence: CASSGLAGVQNEQYF.

In this sample, this clone turned up once. The V gene is TRBV7-3, the J gene TRBJ2-5, with 10 bases that match TRBD1. Germline-derived CDR1 and CDR2 are SGHTA and FQGTGA. The trim removed 2 bases at V and 5 bases at J, leaving 2 bases unmatched. This CDR3 is 14 amino acids long. The CDR3 DNA reads as TGTGCCAGCAGCTTAGAGGGACAGGGGGAGACCCAGTACTTC. It codes for CASSLEGQGETQYF.

This chain links TRBV6-5 with TRBJ1-1; 9 nucleotides match TRBD1. This CDR3 region has 16 residues. The germline V gene has CDR1 MNHEY and CDR2 SVGAGI. With 1 base clipped from V and 11 bases from J, the junction kept 14 bases outside the gene matches. CDR3 loop: CASSYYSGQGVSHAFF. The CDR3 DNA follows: TGTGCCAGCAGTTACTACTCGGGACAGGGAGTGTCGCACGCTTTCTTT.

The V gene is TRBV4-2, the J gene TRBJ1-2; no firm D call. V lost 0 bases and J 2 bases, leaving 4 bases between the germline ends. The CDR3 sequence is 13 residues long. Germline CDR1 reads LGHNA; CDR2 reads YNFKEQ. In nucleotides, the CDR3 is TGTGCCAGCAGCCAAGATCTCAACTATGGCTACACCTTC. Amino acid sequence: CASSQDLNYGYTF.

The J gene is TRBJ2-1, the V gene TRBV7-9, with D perhaps TRBD1 (6 bases). Trimming took 6 bases from V and 4 from J, leaving 10 bases between them. Germline V gene lookup returns CDR1 SEHNR and CDR2 FQNEAQ (reference sequence). The CDR3 covers 13 residues. Here the CDR3 DNA reads TGTGCCAGCAGTTCACAGGGATACAATGAGCAGTTCTTC. Protein: CASSSQGYNEQFF.

V and J are TRBV7-3 and TRBJ2-1; D is unresolved. CDR1 and CDR2 (germline): SGHTA, FQGTGA. The CDR3 is 15 residues long. Trimming removed 2 bases at V and 10 bases at J, with 18 bases between. The CDR3 nucleotides read TGTGCCAGCAGCTTACTGGGTCCCACTATAGGCGAGCAGTTCTTC. It specifies CASSLLGPTIGEQFF.

This clone was seen just once. V gene TRBV5-1 combines with J gene TRBJ2-4; D may be TRBD2 (6 bases). Germline CDR1 and CDR2: SGHRS and YFSETQ. The CDR3 sequence is 13 residues long. Trimming took 2 bases from V and 9 from J, leaving 12 bases between them. The CDR3 region has the DNA TGCGCCAGCAGCTTAGGTGGGGGAGGCATTCAGTACTTC. Amino acids: CASSLGGGGIQYF.

The sample holds a few counts of this clone. The chain combines TRBV10-3 with TRBJ2-5; 10 bases align to TRBD1. With 8 bases clipped from V and 5 bases from J, the junction kept 8 bases outside the gene matches. The CDR3 totals 14 residues. Germline CDR1 ENHRY, CDR2 SYGVKD. This chain's CDR3 is CAIGGQGSTETQYF. The CDR3, as DNA: TGTGCCATCGGGGGACAGGGGTCTACGGAGACCCAGTACTTC.

This rearrangement joins TRBV10-3 to TRBJ1-3; 7 bases match TRBD1. The CDR3 sequence is 16 residues long. With V trimmed by 5 bases and J by 0 bases, 7 bases remained unmatched. Germline V gene lookup returns CDR1 ENHRY and CDR2 SYGVKD. The CDR3 nucleotides are TGTGCCATCAGTCCCTGGACAGGAGTCTCTGGAAACACCATATATTTT. Amino acid sequence: CAISPWTGVSGNTIYF.

The chain joins TRBV15 to TRBJ1-5; D gene ambiguous. V was cut by 0 bases and J by 3 bases, with 9 bases left in between. Germline V gene data show CDR1 as LNHNV and CDR2 as YYDKDF (reference sequence). This CDR3 contains 15 residues. The CDR3 bases are TGTGCCACCAGCAGAGATCGACACGTCAATCAGCCCCAGCATTTT. Translation gives CATSRDRHVNQPQHF.

This chain links TRBV19 with TRBJ2-2; D uncertain. V was trimmed by 4 bases and J by 1 base, leaving 7 bases between them. CDR3 size: 14 residues. Germline V gene data show CDR1 as LNHDA and CDR2 as SQIVND (reference sequence). Here the CDR3 reads CASSRWKNTGELFF. The DNA for the CDR3 is TGTGCCAGTAGTAGGTGGAAGAACACCGGGGAGCTGTTTTTT.

The rearrangement links TRBV11-2 to TRBJ2-7; 11 positions match TRBD2. This CDR3 has 16 amino acids. Germline assignment: CDR1 SGHAT and CDR2 FQNNGV. Trimming at V came to 1 base and at J to 0 bases, leaving 2 bases not matched to a gene. The DNA for the CDR3 is TGTGCCAGCAGCTTAGTAGCGGGAGGGAGCTCCTACGAGCAGTACTTC. This sequence encodes CASSLVAGGSSYEQYF.

The chain joins TRBV5-1 to TRBJ1-1, with D perhaps matching TRBD1 (6 bases). Germline values: CDR1 SGHRS, CDR2 YFSETQ. The ends were cut back, 0 bases at V and 1 base at J, with 10 bases in the middle. CDR3 length: 15 amino acids. The CDR3 sequence: CASSLVGGSNTEAFF. The CDR3 DNA reads as TGCGCCAGCAGCTTGGTAGGGGGATCGAACACTGAAGCTTTCTTT. Full variable domain (rest looked up from reference TRBV5-1 and TRBJ1-1): KAGVTQTPRYLIKTRGQQVTLSCSPISGHRSVSWYQQTPGQGLQFLFEYFSETQRNKGNFPGRFSGRQFSNSRSEMNVSTLELGDSALYLCASSLVGGSNTEAFFGQGTRLTVV.

The chain employs TRBV28 and TRBJ1-3; TRBD1 might be the D (6 bases). The germline V gene has CDR1 MDHEN and CDR2 SYDVKM. Trimming cost V 4 bases and J 1 base, with 11 bases left between them. The CDR3 sequence is 15 residues long. CDR3 coding DNA: TGTGCCAGCAGTTCATGGACAGCGTCTGGAAACACCATATATTTT. This encodes CASSSWTASGNTIYF.

The chain recombines TRBV28 with TRBJ2-7; 9 nucleotides align to TRBD1. The CDR3 is made up of 14 amino acids. The germline CDR1 and CDR2 sequences are MDHEN and SYDVKM. After removal of 6 bases from V and 3 bases from J, the junction contained 6 bases not matched to a gene. CDR3 coding DNA: TGTGCCAGCAGCCGGCGGGACAGGGTCTACGAGCAGTACTTC. Translating gives CASSRRDRVYEQYF.

The CDR3 is CASSVTAGLTYEQYF. The CDR3 nucleotides read TGTGCCAGCAGCGTTACGGCAGGCTTAACCTACGAGCAGTACTTC. This rearrangement joins TRBV9 to TRBJ2-7; D gene uncertain. The germline V gene encodes CDR1 SGDLS and CDR2 YYNGEE. The CDR3 contains 15 residues. Trimming shortened V by 2 bases and J by 2 bases, and 14 bases separated the two germline ends.

This chain joins TRBV7-2 and TRBJ2-1; the D gene is possibly TRBD1 (6 bases). This CDR3 spans 13 amino acids. Germline CDR1 is SGHTA and CDR2 is FQGNSA. V dropped 1 base and J dropped 9 bases, with 10 bases sitting between them. In nucleotides, the CDR3 is TGTGCCAGCAGCTTAGGACAGGCTACTGAGCAGTTCTTC. Protein sequence: CASSLGQATEQFF.

The chain carries TRBV6-6 and TRBJ2-7, with D tentatively TRBD2 (6 bases). Trimming cost V 0 bases and J 2 bases, with 14 bases left between them. CDR1 is MNHNY, CDR2 SVGAGI, per germline (reference sequence). This CDR3 is built from 16 residues. This chain's CDR3 is CASSYSARDSTYEQYF. CDR3 coding DNA: TGTGCCAGCAGTTACTCCGCACGGGACTCGACCTACGAGCAGTACTTC.